Listed here are 28 T cell receptor beta chains from one sample, sequenced in a study of T cell repertoires in cytomegalovirus infection. TCRdb re-derived calls from the reads in MiXCR, one entry per CDR3 protein. The sample consists of about 470,000 distinct CDR3 sequences, roughly 42% of them appearing once. Antigens for these TCRs are unknown. The specimen comprised cultured PBMCs, sampled from culture after CMV antigen stimulation. The receptor source for this set is a human donor in good health (CMV status not recorded). Some clones in this sample may be carry-over from other donors' samples.

The chain is built from TRBV7-2 and TRBJ1-2; possible D gene TRBD1, 5 bases. CDR1 and CDR2 from the germline V gene are SGHTA and FQGNSA. The V and J ends lost 5 bases and 3 bases respectively, with 16 bases between them. This CDR3 comprises 15 residues. In nucleotides, the CDR3 is TGTGCCAGCAGCCTTCTCGGGGCCGGGGACTATGGCTACACCTTC. Amino acids: CASSLLGAGDYGYTF.

The gene calls are TRBV13 and TRBJ2-3; D not resolved. The V gene's germline CDR1 is PRHDT and CDR2 FYEKMQ (reference sequence). Trimming cost V 0 bases and J 2 bases, with 9 bases left between them. This CDR3 is 15 amino acids long. Here the CDR3 reads CASSLGPVYTDTQYF. The CDR3 DNA follows: TGTGCCAGCAGCTTAGGCCCCGTTTACACAGATACGCAGTATTTT.

The rearrangement uses TRBV7-2 and TRBJ1-5; D is possibly TRBD1 (6 bases). Germline V lookup: CDR1 SGHTA, CDR2 FQGNSA. CDR3 length: 16 residues. With 5 bases removed from V and 6 bases from J, the gap between germline ends came to 20 bases. CDR3 DNA sequence: TGTGCCAGCAGCAATCGTGGGTACAGGGACGGTCAGCCCCAGCATTTT. It yields the protein CASSNRGYRDGQPQHF. The complete variable domain, with remaining parts taken from reference TRBV7-2 and TRBJ1-5, reads GAGVSQSPSNKVTEKGKDVELRCDPISGHTALYWYRQSLGQGLEFLIYFQGNSAPDKSGLPSDRFSAERTGGSVSTLTIQRTQQEDSAVYLCASSNRGYRDGQPQHFGDGTRLSIL.

This clonotype was observed a single time. The chain has TRBV14 and TRBJ1-5; D perhaps matches TRBD1 (5 bases). CDR1 is SGHDN and CDR2 is FVKESK in the germline V gene. This CDR3 comprises 16 residues. V gave up 0 bases and J gave up 2 bases, with 11 bases separating them. In DNA form, the CDR3 reads TGTGCCAGCAGCCAAGAACGGGGCGCCGGCAATCAGCCCCAGCATTTT. This gives the protein CASSQERGAGNQPQHF.

The DNA for the CDR3 is TGTGCCAGTAATGAGGGAGGGCCTTATGAGCAGTTCTTC. It specifies CASNEGGPYEQFF. The chain carries TRBV19 and TRBJ2-1; 7 bases line up with TRBD2. The CDR3 is 13 amino acids. V trimming: 7 bases; J trimming: 8 bases; junction bases outside the gene matches: 8. Germline CDR1 LNHDA, CDR2 SQIVND (reference sequence).

The V call is TRBV11-2, the J call TRBJ2-1; D is unclear. Germline values: CDR1 SGHAT, CDR2 FQNNGV. The CDR3 runs 15 residues. Trimming took off 7 bases at V and 3 bases at J, with 16 bases between the two ends. CDR3 in DNA: TGTGCCAGCATCCTCTCCCCGGCCCTCTACAATGAGCAGTTCTTC. It codes for CASILSPALYNEQFF.

The chain has TRBV10-2 and TRBJ2-3; 12 bases match TRBD2. In germline, CDR1 is WSHSY, CDR2 SAAADI. Trimming took 2 bases from V and 1 from J; bases not matched to a gene: 10. This CDR3 is 19 amino acids long. The CDR3 DNA reads TGCGCCAGCAGTGAGGGGGGCCTAGGGACTAGCGGGCGCACAGATACGCAGTATTTT. This translates into CASSEGGLGTSGRTDTQYF.

The genes are TRBV10-3 and TRBJ2-3; no reliable D call. From germline, CDR1 is ENHRY and CDR2 SYGVKD. The CDR3 extends over 15 amino acids. The V end was cut by 3 bases, the J end by 2 bases, with 12 bases between. This CDR3 reads CAISDTANTTDTQYF. In DNA, the CDR3 is TGTGCCATCAGTGATACGGCCAATACCACAGATACGCAGTATTTT.

The gene calls are TRBV7-9 and TRBJ2-7; a possible D gene is TRBD1 (7 bases). Germline CDR1 is SEHNR and CDR2 is FQNEAQ (reference sequence). V was trimmed by 3 bases and J by 3 bases, leaving 15 bases between them. The CDR3 spans 15 residues. CDR3: CASSFKAGQLYEQYF. CDR3 nucleotides: TGTGCCAGCAGCTTCAAGGCGGGACAGCTCTACGAGCAGTACTTC. The full variable domain, with the rest looked up from reference TRBV7-9 and TRBJ2-7, is DTGVSQNPRHKITKRGQNVTFRCDPISEHNRLYWYRQTLGQGPEFLTYFQNEAQLEKSRLLSDRFSAERPKGSFSTLEIQRTEQGDSAMYLCASSFKAGQLYEQYFGPGTRLTVT.

This clonotype showed up just a few times. The chain recombines TRBV10-2 with TRBJ1-1; 10 nucleotides line up with TRBD1. J was trimmed by 0 bases and V by 8 bases; bases with no gene match: 9. The CDR3 spans 16 residues. Germline CDR1 and CDR2: WSHSY and SAAADI. DNA of the CDR3: TGCGCCAGCTCCGAACGGGACAGGGGCGTGAACACTGAAGCTTTCTTT. It codes for CASSERDRGVNTEAFF.

The rearrangement joins TRBV7-2 to TRBJ1-1; maybe TRBD1 (6 bases). Trimming stripped 2 bases from V and 4 bases from J, with 14 bases between. Germline V lookup: CDR1 SGHTA, CDR2 FQGNSA. This CDR3 has 15 residues. The CDR3 is CASSLNLGGSTEAFF. CDR3 nucleotide sequence: TGTGCCAGCAGCTTAAACCTAGGGGGTAGCACTGAAGCTTTCTTT.

This clonotype was detected only once. The rearrangement joins TRBV5-8 to TRBJ2-2, with 7 bases fitting TRBD2. The V gene end was trimmed by 5 bases and the J gene end by 2 bases; junction bases not matched to a gene: 9. Germline CDR1 SGHTS, CDR2 YDEGEE. This CDR3 has 16 residues. As DNA, the CDR3 is TGTGCCAGCAGTTGGATTCCGGGACTAAACACCGGGGAGCTGTTTTTT. Translation gives CASSWIPGLNTGELFF. The variable domain in full, with the rest retrieved from reference TRBV5-8 and TRBJ2-2, is EAGVTQSPTHLIKTRGQQATLRCSPISGHTSVYWYQQALGLGLQFLLWYDEGEERNRGNFPPRFSGRQFPNYSSELNVNALELEDSALYLCASSWIPGLNTGELFFGEGSRLTVL.

The chain joins TRBV7-9 to TRBJ2-3; 11 bases line up with TRBD2. The CDR3 consists of 17 residues. Per germline, CDR1 SEHNR and CDR2 FQNEAQ (reference sequence). J was trimmed by 6 bases and V by 5 bases; bases with no gene match: 13. CDR3 loop: CASSLRRTSGLGDTQYF. DNA of the CDR3: TGTGCCAGCAGCCTACGCCGGACTAGCGGGCTGGGGGATACGCAGTATTTT.

The chain carries TRBV12-3 or TRBV12-4 and TRBJ2-2; the D is unclear. The length of the CDR3 is 14 residues. Trimming stripped 1 base from V and 6 bases from J, with 9 bases between. CDR3 DNA: TGTGCCAGCAGTTTAGGAGTTCAGGCCGGGGAGCTGTTTTTT. Protein: CASSLGVQAGELFF.

The table lists this clonotype with many counts. V and J are TRBV7-2 and TRBJ1-3; no clear D. Germline assignment: CDR1 SGHTA and CDR2 FQGNSA. With 3 bases removed from V and 2 bases from J, the gap between germline ends came to 8 bases. The CDR3 is 14 amino acids. The CDR3 DNA follows: TGTGCCAGCAGCTTGCGGGAGACTGGAAACACCATATATTTT. Protein: CASSLRETGNTIYF.

This chain links TRBV7-2 with TRBJ2-7; TRBD1 agrees at 9 bases. The CDR3 covers 15 residues. The V gene's germline CDR1 is SGHTA and CDR2 FQGNSA. The V segment lost 5 bases and the J segment 4 bases; nucleotides outside the gene matches: 9. CDR3 in amino acids: CASSVTGTGYYEQYF. CDR3 nucleotide sequence: TGTGCCAGCAGCGTAACCGGGACAGGGTATTACGAGCAGTACTTC.

This clonotype was picked up a small number of times. The V and J genes are TRBV5-4 and TRBJ1-2; 8 nucleotides match TRBD1. V lost 4 bases to trimming and J lost 14 bases; unmatched junction nucleotides: 13. The CDR3 consists of 13 residues. Germline CDR1 SGHNT, CDR2 YYREEE (reference sequence). CDR3 DNA: TGTGCCAGCAGCCGAGGGACAGGAGCCACTGTAACCTTC. It specifies CASSRGTGATVTF.

The gene calls are TRBV20-1 and TRBJ2-3; 14 bases agree with TRBD2. CDR1 is DFQATT, CDR2 SNEGSKA, per germline (reference sequence). The CDR3 consists of 16 residues. V lost 3 bases, J lost 2 bases, and 4 bases stayed unmatched. Here the CDR3 reads CSASPGLAGVTDTQYF. CDR3 in DNA: TGCAGTGCTAGCCCGGGACTAGCGGGAGTCACAGATACGCAGTATTTT.

This rearrangement joins TRBV6-5 to TRBJ2-3; the D is unclear. V was pared by 5 bases and J by 4 bases, with 10 bases between. CDR3 length: 13 residues. Germline V gives CDR1 MNHEY, CDR2 SVGAGI. The CDR3 loop is CASSDHLSDTQYF. DNA of the CDR3: TGTGCCAGCAGTGATCACTTATCAGATACGCAGTATTTT.

The chain joins TRBV5-6 to TRBJ2-3; no definite D call. Trimming stripped 0 bases from V and 6 bases from J, with 8 bases between. The CDR3 covers 13 residues. Germline V gene sequence: CDR1 SGHDT, CDR2 YYEEEE. The CDR3: CASSLARRDTQYF. The CDR3, as DNA: TGTGCCAGCAGCTTGGCCAGGCGGGATACGCAGTATTTT.

The rearrangement joins TRBV4-3 to TRBJ2-5, with D possibly matching TRBD1 (6 bases). The V and J ends lost 1 base and 3 bases respectively, with 15 bases between them. Germline V CDR1 and CDR2: LGHNA, YSLEER. The CDR3 has 16 amino acids. The CDR3 bases are TGCGCCAGCAGCCAAGGGAACAGGGCAGTTAAAGAGACCCAGTACTTC. Encoded protein: CASSQGNRAVKETQYF.

This clonotype was observed a single time. Here the CDR3 DNA reads TGTGCCAGCAGCTTGATCGCCGCTCAAGGCTACACCTTC. Translation: CASSLIAAQGYTF. The V gene is TRBV7-9, the J gene TRBJ1-2, with D hard to call. The CDR3 consists of 13 residues. The V gene lost 3 bases and the J gene lost 8 bases, with 13 bases spanning the gap. Germline CDR1 is SEHNR and CDR2 is FQNEAQ (reference sequence).

There are a few counts of this clonotype. This rearrangement joins TRBV11-2 to TRBJ2-3; D is possibly TRBD2 (6 bases). The V and J ends lost 1 base and 2 bases respectively, with 13 bases between them. Germline CDR1 SGHAT, CDR2 FQNNGV. The CDR3 is 16 amino acids. Here the CDR3 DNA reads TGTGCCAGCAGCTTAGTGGGGGGACGGGTCACAGATACGCAGTATTTT. Its translation is CASSLVGGRVTDTQYF.

V is TRBV7-2 and J is TRBJ2-2; D is uncertain. Trimming shortened V by 4 bases and J by 7 bases, and 10 bases separated the two germline ends. CDR3 length: 13 amino acids. CDR1 is SGHTA, CDR2 FQGNSA, per germline. CDR3 loop: CASSSATYGELFF. Here the CDR3 DNA reads TGTGCCAGCAGCTCAGCTACATACGGGGAGCTGTTTTTT.

This chain connects TRBV6-1 to TRBJ1-4, with D perhaps matching TRBD1 (6 bases). V gave up 6 bases and J gave up 4 bases, with 15 bases separating them. Germline values: CDR1 MNHNS, CDR2 SASEGT. The CDR3 loop spans 15 amino acids. As DNA, the CDR3 is TGTGCCAGCAGGCACGACGGGGGCGTTAATGAAAAACTGTTTTTT. As protein: CASRHDGGVNEKLFF.

This clonotype appeared a few times. The V gene is TRBV7-8, the J gene TRBJ1-5; D not resolved. The CDR3 covers 13 residues. The germline V gene has CDR1 SGHVS and CDR2 FQNEAQ. V dropped 4 bases and J dropped 9 bases, with 13 bases sitting between them. The chain's CDR3 is CASSSAPVVPQHF. Written as DNA, the CDR3 is TGTGCCAGCAGCTCTGCCCCGGTCGTGCCCCAGCATTTT.

This chain uses TRBV6-5 with TRBJ1-5; the match to TRBD1 covers 10 bases. The V gene's germline CDR1 is MNHEY and CDR2 SVGAGI. This CDR3 comprises 14 residues. The trim removed 6 bases at V and 7 bases at J, leaving 6 bases unmatched. The CDR3, as DNA: TGTGCCAGCAGCCGGGACAGGGGTGGCCAGCCCCAGCATTTT. As protein: CASSRDRGGQPQHF.

This chain joins TRBV12-5 and TRBJ2-7; the D gene is possibly TRBD2 (6 bases). CDR1 is LGHNT, CDR2 FRNRAP, per germline. The germline V and J ends were trimmed by 2 bases and 5 bases, with 10 bases remaining between them. The CDR3 is 13 amino acids. The CDR3 DNA reads TGTGCTAGTGGTTTGTGGGGGGAGCACGAGCAGTACTTC. Amino acids: CASGLWGEHEQYF.